This is a list of T cell receptor beta chains from one sample in a study of PD-1 blockade in classical Hodgkin lymphoma. Profiling relied on immunoSEQ multiplex PCR, and the TCRdb table lists in-frame clones only, not all of them. The sample yields tens of thousands of clones, 93% seen once. Material: peripheral blood mononuclear cells (PBMCs), obtained at baseline. The receptors were sampled from a human donor with classical Hodgkin lymphoma. Both conserved end residues are part of each CDR3. The D gene is left open where the match is weak. For some rows the clone size is stated as once, few or many, or as a class when expanded; others skip it.

j_gene: TRBJ1-6; d_gene: NA; v_gene: TRBV5-6; abundance: NA; CDR3nt: TGTGCCAGCAGCTTGGAAGGTTCACCCCTCCACTTT; CDR3aa: CASSLEGSPLHF
j_gene: TRBJ1-2; d_gene: TRBD1; v_gene: TRBV7-9; abundance: NA; CDR3nt: TGTGCCAGCAGCGGGGCAGGGGGCCATGGCTACACCTTC; CDR3aa: CASSGAGGHGYTF
j_gene: TRBJ2-2; d_gene: TRBD2; v_gene: TRBV5-1; abundance: NA; CDR3nt: TGCGCCAGCAGCTTGGGAAGGGCGGGAGAGGTACCCACCGGGGAGCTGTTTTTT; CDR3aa: CASSLGRAGEVPTGELFF
j_gene: TRBJ2-7; d_gene: TRBD1; v_gene: TRBV4-3; abundance: NA; CDR3nt: TGCGCCAGCAGCCCGGGACAGGGGGCCCACGAGCAGTACTTC; CDR3aa: CASSPGQGAHEQYF
j_gene: TRBJ1-2; d_gene: TRBD1; v_gene: TRBV7-9; abundance: NA; CDR3nt: TGTGCCAGCAGCTTAGCTGGCACACAGGGGGCGATGGGCTACACCTTC; CDR3aa: CASSLAGTQGAMGYTF
j_gene: TRBJ1-2; d_gene: NA; v_gene: TRBV18; abundance: NA; CDR3nt: TGTGCCAGCTCACCACCGTCGGCCGGGGGGGCATATGGCTACACCTTC; CDR3aa: CASSPPSAGGAYGYTF
j_gene: TRBJ1-1; d_gene: NA; v_gene: TRBV19; abundance: NA; CDR3nt: TGTGCCAGTAGTATATTAGGGGGGAGCGGCACTGAAGCTTTCTTT; CDR3aa: CASSILGGSGTEAFF
j_gene: TRBJ2-1; d_gene: NA; v_gene: TRBV27; abundance: NA; CDR3nt: TGTGCCAGCACCCCTCCCAACTCTCAAGAGCAGTTCTTC; CDR3aa: CASTPPNSQEQFF
j_gene: TRBJ2-1; d_gene: NA; v_gene: TRBV6-6; abundance: NA; CDR3nt: TGTGCCAGCAGTTCTTCTCGGGTAGACAACAATGAGCAGTTCTTC; CDR3aa: CASSSSRVDNNEQFF
j_gene: TRBJ2-5; d_gene: TRBD1; v_gene: TRBV6-6; abundance: NA; CDR3nt: TGTGCCAGCAGCCCGGGACAGGGGGAGGGGACCCAGTACTTC; CDR3aa: CASSPGQGEGTQYF
j_gene: TRBJ2-5; d_gene: NA; v_gene: TRBV28; abundance: NA; CDR3nt: TGTGCCAGCAGTTTTGTGGAGACCCAGTACTTC; CDR3aa: CASSFVETQYF
j_gene: TRBJ2-7; d_gene: TRBD2; v_gene: TRBV6-4; abundance: NA; CDR3nt: TGTGCCAGCAGTGAGACTGCGGGACTACACTCCTACGAGCAGTACTTC; CDR3aa: CASSETAGLHSYEQYF
j_gene: TRBJ2-5; d_gene: NA; v_gene: TRBV6-1; abundance: NA; CDR3nt: TGTGCCAGCAGCCAGCTCGGGTCGGGGCAAGAGACCCAGTACTTC; CDR3aa: CASSQLGSGQETQYF
j_gene: TRBJ2-7; d_gene: NA; v_gene: TRBV19; abundance: NA; CDR3nt: TGTGCCAGTAGTATTCTCGCTAGCCCCTCCTACGAGCAGTACTTC; CDR3aa: CASSILASPSYEQYF
j_gene: TRBJ1-6; d_gene: NA; v_gene: TRBV7-9; abundance: few; CDR3nt: TGTGCCAGCAGCCCACCGTTCCCCAATTCACCCCTCCACTTT; CDR3aa: CASSPPFPNSPLHF
j_gene: TRBJ1-5; d_gene: NA; v_gene: TRBV5-1; abundance: NA; CDR3nt: TGCGCCAGCAGCCCCGCAACGGGGGACGGCAATCAGCCCCAGCATTTT; CDR3aa: CASSPATGDGNQPQHF
j_gene: TRBJ1-2; d_gene: NA; v_gene: TRBV10-3; abundance: NA; CDR3nt: TGTGCCATCAGTGAGTATGCGGTGAACTATGGCTACACCTTC; CDR3aa: CAISEYAVNYGYTF
j_gene: TRBJ2-5; d_gene: TRBD2; v_gene: TRBV27; abundance: few; CDR3nt: TGTGCCAGCAGTTTCGTGACTAGCGTGGAGACCCAGTACTTC; CDR3aa: CASSFVTSVETQYF
j_gene: TRBJ1-5; d_gene: NA; v_gene: TRBV6-1; abundance: NA; CDR3nt: TGTGCCAGCAGTCCCCCGGGACTTAGCAATCAGCCCCAGCATTTT; CDR3aa: CASSPPGLSNQPQHF
j_gene: TRBJ2-4; d_gene: TRBD1; v_gene: TRBV28; abundance: NA; CDR3nt: TGTGCCAGCAGTTTGGGACAGGGGGTCCCCATTCAGTACTTC; CDR3aa: CASSLGQGVPIQYF
j_gene: TRBJ1-2; d_gene: NA; v_gene: TRBV18; abundance: NA; CDR3nt: TGTGCCAGCTCACCGACCAAGGACCCCGCCAGTTCCCACTATGGCTACACCTTC; CDR3aa: CASSPTKDPASSHYGYTF
j_gene: TRBJ1-2; d_gene: NA; v_gene: TRBV4-2; abundance: medium-sized; CDR3nt: TGTGCCAGCAGCCAAGACCTCCGGGATTTTTATGGCTACACCTTC; CDR3aa: CASSQDLRDFYGYTF
j_gene: TRBJ2-7; d_gene: TRBD1; v_gene: TRBV6-5; abundance: NA; CDR3nt: TGTGCCAGCAGTAACAGGGGAGACCACGAGCAGTACTTC; CDR3aa: CASSNRGDHEQYF
j_gene: TRBJ1-6; d_gene: NA; v_gene: TRBV9; abundance: NA; CDR3nt: TGTGCCAGCAGCGTAGCTGGGGTGGGAAATTCACCCCTCCACTTT; CDR3aa: CASSVAGVGNSPLHF
j_gene: TRBJ2-1; d_gene: TRBD1; v_gene: TRBV29-1; abundance: NA; CDR3nt: TGCAGCGTTGAAGTTGGGGGACAGCTGAGATACAATGAGCAGTTCTTC; CDR3aa: CSVEVGGQLRYNEQFF
j_gene: TRBJ1-3; d_gene: TRBD1; v_gene: TRBV19; abundance: NA; CDR3nt: TGTGCCAGCCGGGACAGGGGAAACACCATATATTTT; CDR3aa: CASRDRGNTIYF
j_gene: TRBJ2-3; d_gene: NA; v_gene: TRBV28; abundance: NA; CDR3nt: TGTGCCAGCAGTTTCAGCGGCTACACAGATACGCAGTATTTT; CDR3aa: CASSFSGYTDTQYF
j_gene: TRBJ1-5; d_gene: NA; v_gene: TRBV6-1; abundance: NA; CDR3nt: TGTGCCAGCAGTGAGGGCGGCAATCAGCCCCAGCATTTT; CDR3aa: CASSEGGNQPQHF
j_gene: TRBJ2-1; d_gene: NA; v_gene: TRBV19; abundance: NA; CDR3nt: TGTGCCAGTAGTAAGCAGGGGACCTACAATGAGCAGTTCTTC; CDR3aa: CASSKQGTYNEQFF
j_gene: TRBJ1-5; d_gene: NA; v_gene: TRBV5-1; abundance: once; CDR3nt: TGCGCCAGCAGCCCGGACATAAGCAATCAGCCCCAGCATTTT; CDR3aa: CASSPDISNQPQHF